The rows below give T cell receptor beta chains drawn from one sample of a study of regulatory and conventional T cells in RAG deficiency. Repertoires were generated with immunoSEQ multiplex PCR, while TCRdb's copy carries only in-frame clones and drops some. Here the sample spans about 30,000 clones, just over 90% being singletons. The sample also formed part of further work on regulatory T cells.

The specimen sequenced was Tregs sorted from blood. The receptors derive from a human donor in good health. CDR3s include the opening cysteine and the closing phenylalanine or tryptophan. Each record gives: V gene, D gene, clone size, J gene, CDR3 protein, CDR3 DNA. The D gene is left open where the match is weak. Rows may omit the clone size; those that give it use once, few, many or a size class.

v_gene: TRBV27
d_gene: NA
abundance: once
j_gene: TRBJ2-5
CDR3aa: CASSSSWASQETQYF
CDR3nt: TGTGCCAGCAGTTCCTCCTGGGCCTCCCAAGAGACCCAGTACTTC

v_gene: TRBV11-2
d_gene: NA
abundance: NA
j_gene: TRBJ1-1
CDR3aa: CASSPARRTEAFF
CDR3nt: TGTGCCAGCAGCCCCGCCCGGAGGACTGAAGCTTTCTTT

v_gene: TRBV2
d_gene: NA
abundance: NA
j_gene: TRBJ2-2
CDR3aa: CASSVQGIGELFF
CDR3nt: TGTGCCAGCAGTGTACAGGGAATCGGGGAGCTGTTTTTT

v_gene: TRBV6-1
d_gene: NA
abundance: NA
j_gene: TRBJ1-1
CDR3aa: CASSENGQNTEAFF
CDR3nt: TGTGCCAGCAGTGAAAACGGACAGAACACTGAAGCTTTCTTT

v_gene: TRBV15
d_gene: NA
abundance: NA
j_gene: TRBJ1-5
CDR3aa: CATSIGNQPQHF
CDR3nt: TGTGCCACCAGCATAGGAAATCAGCCCCAGCATTTT

v_gene: TRBV10-3
d_gene: TRBD1
abundance: NA
j_gene: TRBJ2-7
CDR3aa: CAIMRQGQGEQYF
CDR3nt: TGTGCCATCATGCGACAGGGACAAGGCGAGCAGTACTTC

v_gene: TRBV5-1
d_gene: TRBD1
abundance: NA
j_gene: TRBJ2-4
CDR3aa: CASSFTSRGRGSIQYF
CDR3nt: TGCGCCAGCAGCTTCACCAGCAGGGGGCGAGGGAGCATTCAGTACTTC

v_gene: TRBV6-1
d_gene: NA
abundance: NA
j_gene: TRBJ2-4
CDR3aa: CASSEFGSRGAKNIQYF
CDR3nt: TGTGCCAGCAGTGAATTCGGTTCCAGGGGAGCCAAAAACATTCAGTACTTC

v_gene: TRBV19
d_gene: NA
abundance: few
j_gene: TRBJ1-6
CDR3aa: CASSPRTSSRSYNSPLHF
CDR3nt: TGTGCCAGTAGTCCCCGGACATCTTCACGCTCCTATAATTCACCCCTCCACTTT

v_gene: TRBV10-3
d_gene: TRBD2
abundance: NA
j_gene: TRBJ2-5
CDR3aa: CASSPLAGGQETQYF
CDR3nt: TGTGCCAGCAGTCCACTAGCGGGGGGCCAAGAGACCCAGTACTTC

v_gene: TRBV6-1
d_gene: TRBD1
abundance: NA
j_gene: TRBJ1-5
CDR3aa: CASRDGQVNQPQHF
CDR3nt: TGTGCCAGCAGGGACGGACAGGTTAATCAGCCCCAGCATTTT

v_gene: TRBV6-5
d_gene: TRBD1
abundance: NA
j_gene: TRBJ1-2
CDR3aa: CASRGQGARWSGYTF
CDR3nt: TGTGCCAGCAGAGGACAGGGGGCGCGGTGGAGTGGCTACACCTTC

v_gene: TRBV7-8
d_gene: NA
abundance: NA
j_gene: TRBJ2-7
CDR3aa: CASSLAGAYEQYF
CDR3nt: TGTGCCAGCAGCTTAGCCGGCGCCTACGAGCAGTACTTC

v_gene: TRBV5-1
d_gene: NA
abundance: few
j_gene: TRBJ1-1
CDR3aa: CASSPRDGYTEAFF
CDR3nt: TGCGCCAGCAGCCCGCGGGACGGATACACTGAAGCTTTCTTT

v_gene: TRBV19
d_gene: NA
abundance: NA
j_gene: TRBJ1-1
CDR3aa: CATRNSISRMNTEAFF
CDR3nt: TGTGCCACCCGAAATTCCATAAGTCGCATGAACACTGAAGCTTTCTTT

v_gene: TRBV29-1
d_gene: NA
abundance: NA
j_gene: TRBJ2-3
CDR3aa: CSVAYVRGSTDTQYF
CDR3nt: TGCAGCGTTGCGTATGTGCGGGGTTCGACAGATACGCAGTATTTT

v_gene: TRBV6-5
d_gene: NA
abundance: NA
j_gene: TRBJ1-6
CDR3aa: CASSYGGSSYNSPLHF
CDR3nt: TGTGCCAGCAGTTATGGGGGGAGCTCCTATAATTCACCCCTCCACTTT

v_gene: TRBV7-9
d_gene: TRBD1
abundance: NA
j_gene: TRBJ1-6
CDR3aa: CASSTRTGGNSPLHF
CDR3nt: TGTGCCAGCAGCACCCGGACAGGGGGTAATTCACCCCTCCACTTT

v_gene: TRBV6-6
d_gene: NA
abundance: NA
j_gene: TRBJ1-2
CDR3aa: CASSPSREGPYGYTF
CDR3nt: TGTGCCAGCAGTCCATCCCGGGAGGGACCTTATGGCTACACCTTC

v_gene: TRBV11-2
d_gene: TRBD2
abundance: NA
j_gene: TRBJ2-3
CDR3aa: CASSLEHSGGALDTQYF
CDR3nt: TGTGCCAGCAGCTTAGAACATAGCGGGGGGGCTCTCGATACGCAGTATTTT